The next 23 T cell receptor beta chains were all read from a single sample in a study of T-cell reconstitution after alpha-beta-depleted transplantation in children. Preparation of the TCRbeta library used unique molecular identifiers. TCRdb processed the PCR reads anew with MiXCR; each CDR3 protein has one entry. The data contain about 610,000 distinct CDR3 sequences, more than 20% of them seen just once; the ten biggest clones take up under 45%. The sample consisted of PBMCs, taken before TCRalphabeta/CD19-depleted stem cell transplant. Receptors originate from a boy under two years old with Wiskott-Aldrich syndrome, due to receive a stem cell transplant.

V usage is TRBV10-3 and J usage is TRBJ2-5, with a tentative D call TRBD1 (5 bases). The germline CDR1 and CDR2 sequences are ENHRY and SYGVKD. V lost 9 bases to trimming and J lost 5 bases, with 13 bases between them. The CDR3 contains 12 residues. The CDR3 DNA is TGTGCCATAAGGGCAGGGTCCGAGACCCAGTACTTC. Amino acids: CAIRAGSETQYF.

This chain uses TRBV28 with TRBJ2-7, with a weak D call TRBD2 (6 bases). Trimming removed 6 bases at V and 2 bases at J, with 11 bases between. Per the germline V gene, CDR1 is MDHEN and CDR2 is SYDVKM. This CDR3 contains 13 residues. The CDR3: CASRGGLAYEQYF. In DNA, the CDR3 is TGTGCCAGCAGGGGAGGACTTGCCTACGAGCAGTACTTC.

This clonotype was detected a few times. This chain joins TRBV10-3 and TRBJ2-2; a possible D gene is TRBD2 (5 bases). Germline CDR1 ENHRY, CDR2 SYGVKD. Deletions cut 8 bases from V and 4 bases from J, with 8 bases between. CDR3 length: 12 residues. In DNA form, the CDR3 reads TGTGCCATCGGGAGAATCACCGGGGAGCTGTTTTTT. Protein sequence: CAIGRITGELFF.

V and J are TRBV4-1 and TRBJ1-1, with D possibly being TRBD1 (6 bases). The germline V gene encodes CDR1 MGHRA and CDR2 YSYEKL. Trimming pared 0 bases from V and 6 bases from J, leaving 11 bases between. The CDR3 is 14 residues long. The CDR3 coding sequence is TGCGCCAGCAGCCAAGACACAGGGAGCTCTGAAGCTTTCTTT. The encoded protein is CASSQDTGSSEAFF.

This chain joins TRBV7-9 and TRBJ2-5; no clear D. The CDR3 is made up of 11 amino acids. Trimming removed 8 bases from V and 3 bases from J, with 7 bases in between. Germline CDR1 SEHNR, CDR2 FQNEAQ (reference sequence). Here the CDR3 DNA reads TGTGCCAGCCAAAAAGAAGAGACCCAGTACTTC. Its translation: CASQKEETQYF. Drawing the rest from reference TRBV7-9 and TRBJ2-5, the complete variable domain is DTGVSQNPRHKITKRGQNVTFRCDPISEHNRLYWYRQTLGQGPEFLTYFQNEAQLEKSRLLSDRFSAERPKGSFSTLEIQRTEQGDSAMYLCASQKEETQYFGPGTRLLVL.

This rearrangement joins TRBV6-5 to TRBJ2-1; possible D gene TRBD2, 5 bases. CDR3 length: 16 residues. Per the germline V gene, CDR1 is MNHEY and CDR2 is SVGAGI. Between the trimmed V and J ends, which lost 2 bases and 3 bases, there was a span of 14 bases. CDR3 sequence (DNA): TGTGCCAGCAGTTACGCAGTCGCGGGCCGCTACAATGAGCAGTTCTTC. It yields the protein CASSYAVAGRYNEQFF.

The genes are TRBV5-1 and TRBJ2-7; possibly TRBD2 for D (7 bases). V lost 1 base to trimming and J lost 0 bases, with 11 bases between them. Germline assignment: CDR1 SGHRS and CDR2 YFSETQ. This CDR3 has 15 residues. The chain's CDR3 is CASSLMRGGSYEQYF. CDR3 DNA sequence: TGCGCCAGCAGCTTGATGAGGGGGGGCTCCTACGAGCAGTACTTC.

This sequence joins TRBV7-9 and TRBJ1-2; TRBD1 matches at 8 bases. CDR3 size: 15 residues. V dropped 5 bases and J dropped 6; count of bases not matched to a gene: 11. CDR1 is SEHNR, CDR2 FQNEAQ, per germline (reference sequence). CDR3 coding DNA: TGTGCCAGCAGCAACTCTAGAGGACAGGGCAATGGCTACACCTTC. Its translation: CASSNSRGQGNGYTF. The variable domain in full, completed from reference TRBV7-9 and TRBJ1-2, reads DTGVSQNPRHKITKRGQNVTFRCDPISEHNRLYWYRQTLGQGPEFLTYFQNEAQLEKSRLLSDRFSAERPKGSFSTLEIQRTEQGDSAMYLCASSNSRGQGNGYTFGSGTRLTVV.

This clonotype occurred a few times. The rearrangement uses TRBV4-2 and TRBJ1-4, with a tentative D call TRBD1 (6 bases). Germline-derived CDR1 and CDR2 are LGHNA and YNFKEQ. V was clipped by 6 bases and J by 7 bases, with 21 bases between them. The CDR3 runs 16 residues. The CDR3 loop is CASSQFSGARSEKLFF. CDR3 sequence (DNA): TGTGCCAGCAGTCAATTTTCAGGGGCAAGGAGTGAAAAACTGTTTTTT.

The chain employs TRBV4-2 and TRBJ2-3; TRBD1 aligns across 9 bases. With V trimmed by 2 bases and J by 7 bases, 4 bases remained unmatched. Germline V CDR1 and CDR2: LGHNA, YNFKEQ. The CDR3 covers 14 residues. The CDR3 nucleotides are TGTGCCAGCAGCCAAACAGGGGGCGCGAATACGCAGTATTTT. This codes for CASSQTGGANTQYF.

This clonotype was counted only a few times. The chain recombines TRBV12-3 or TRBV12-4 with TRBJ2-7, with 10 bases that match TRBD2. This CDR3 comprises 15 residues. After removal of 7 bases from V and 2 bases from J, the junction contained 8 bases not matched to a gene. CDR3 in amino acids: CASTRRAGGTYEQYF. Here the CDR3 DNA reads TGTGCCAGCACCCGACGAGCGGGAGGGACCTACGAGCAGTACTTC.

V and J are TRBV5-1 and TRBJ1-4; a weak D match, TRBD1 (5 bases). The CDR3 has 17 amino acids. The V end lost 0 bases, the J end lost 0 bases, and 12 bases lay between the germline ends. CDR1 and CDR2 from the germline V gene are SGHRS and YFSETQ. CDR3 amino acids: CASSLARTGATNEKLFF. The CDR3 region has the DNA TGCGCCAGCAGCTTGGCCCGAACAGGAGCAACTAATGAAAAACTGTTTTTT. The full variable domain, in which reference TRBV5-1 and TRBJ1-4 provide the parts outside the CDR3, is KAGVTQTPRYLIKTRGQQVTLSCSPISGHRSVSWYQQTPGQGLQFLFEYFSETQRNKGNFPGRFSGRQFSNSRSEMNVSTLELGDSALYLCASSLARTGATNEKLFFGSGTQLSVL.

This CDR3 is CATSGMGRERDTQYF. The DNA for the CDR3 is TGTGCCACCAGTGGGATGGGGCGGGAGAGAGATACGCAGTATTTT. The chain couples TRBV24-1 to TRBJ2-3, with 7 bases identical to TRBD2. CDR3 size: 15 residues. V was pared by 5 bases and J by 5 bases, with 9 bases of the junction left unmatched. Germline V gene lookup returns CDR1 KGHDR and CDR2 SFDVKD.

The sample holds a few counts of this clonotype. This rearrangement joins TRBV15 to TRBJ2-1, with D maybe TRBD1 (6 bases). Germline CDR1 reads LNHNV; CDR2 reads YYDKDF (reference sequence). The V end was cut by 0 bases, the J end by 0 bases, with 9 bases between. This CDR3 has 16 amino acids. The CDR3 DNA follows: TGTGCCACCAGCAGAGATCAGGGGAGCTCCTACAATGAGCAGTTCTTC. Translation gives CATSRDQGSSYNEQFF. Supplemented by reference TRBV15 and TRBJ2-1, the full variable domain reads DAMVIQNPRYQVTQFGKPVTLSCSQTLNHNVMYWYQQKSSQAPKLLFHYYDKDFNNEADTPDNFQSRRPNTSFCFLDIRSPGLGDTAMYLCATSRDQGSSYNEQFFGPGTRLTVL.

This clonotype was counted many times. V usage is TRBV5-6 and J usage is TRBJ2-1; 7 nucleotides line up with TRBD1. J was trimmed by 6 bases and V by 4 bases; bases with no gene match: 1. Per germline, CDR1 SGHDT and CDR2 YYEEEE. The CDR3 totals 12 residues. CDR3 loop: CASSTGANEQFF. CDR3 coding DNA: TGTGCCAGCAGCACAGGGGCCAATGAGCAGTTCTTC.

This clonotype was picked up one time. The chain is built from TRBV11-1 and TRBJ2-1, with 12 bases matching TRBD2. Germline assignment: CDR1 SGHAT and CDR2 FQDESV (reference sequence). The CDR3 totals 19 residues. After removal of 4 bases from V and 7 bases from J, the junction contained 17 bases not matched to a gene. The CDR3 sequence is CASSSVWKTPGTSGNEQFF. The CDR3, as DNA: TGTGCCAGCAGCTCCGTGTGGAAAACTCCCGGGACTAGCGGGAATGAGCAGTTCTTC.

In this sample, this clonotype turned up a few times. V and J are TRBV14 and TRBJ2-7; D gene unclear. Germline V CDR1 and CDR2: SGHDN, FVKESK. V shed 6 bases and J shed 2 bases, with 11 bases lying between them. The CDR3 spans 13 residues. CDR3 sequence (DNA): TGTGCCAGCAGTTCGTCTTGGGCCTACGAGCAGTACTTC. Encoded protein: CASSSSWAYEQYF.

This clonotype was counted a few times. The chain joins TRBV18 to TRBJ2-2, with 9 bases aligning to TRBD1. Germline V gene lookup returns CDR1 KGHSH and CDR2 LQKENI. CDR3 length: 17 amino acids. V gave up 4 bases and J gave up 2 bases; unmatched junction bases: 8. CDR3 amino acids: CASSRTSGQGNTGELFF. The CDR3 DNA reads as TGTGCCAGCTCACGAACTTCGGGACAGGGAAACACCGGGGAGCTGTTTTTT. Based on the CDR3 plus reference TRBV18 and TRBJ2-2, the full variable domain is NAGVMQNPRHLVRRRGQEARLRCSPMKGHSHVYWYRQLPEEGLKFMVYLQKENIIDESGMPKERFSAEFPKEGPSILRIQQVVRGDSAAYFCASSRTSGQGNTGELFFGEGSRLTVL.

J is TRBJ2-7 and V is TRBV5-1; possible D gene TRBD2, 6 bases. The CDR3 sequence is 14 residues long. Germline V lookup: CDR1 SGHRS, CDR2 YFSETQ. V lost 4 bases and J lost 3, with 14 bases in between. This CDR3 is CASSPDGGNYEQYF. CDR3 DNA: TGCGCCAGCAGCCCGGATGGGGGGAACTACGAGCAGTACTTC. The full variable domain, in which reference TRBV5-1 and TRBJ2-7 provide the parts outside the CDR3, is KAGVTQTPRYLIKTRGQQVTLSCSPISGHRSVSWYQQTPGQGLQFLFEYFSETQRNKGNFPGRFSGRQFSNSRSEMNVSTLELGDSALYLCASSPDGGNYEQYFGPGTRLTVT.

This clonotype was observed a handful of times. The chain joins TRBV25-1 to TRBJ2-3, with 7 positions matching TRBD1. The V and J ends lost 2 bases and 6 bases, in that order; junction bases with no gene match: 8. The CDR3 spans 15 residues. CDR1 is MGHDK, CDR2 SYGVNS, per germline. This chain's CDR3 is CASSEPETGSDTQYF. CDR3 nucleotides: TGTGCCAGCAGTGAACCTGAGACAGGGAGCGATACGCAGTATTTT.

This clonotype was recorded a few times. The chain combines TRBV29-1 with TRBJ1-4; no clear D gene. Germline CDR1 SQVTM, CDR2 ANQGSEA. V was trimmed by 2 bases and J by 7 bases, leaving 5 bases between them. CDR3 size: 11 residues. CDR3 nucleotide sequence: TGCAGCGTTGAACAGGCTGAAAAACTGTTTTTT. Translation gives CSVEQAEKLFF.

The chain combines TRBV7-9 with TRBJ2-5, with a weak D call TRBD2 (6 bases). This CDR3 spans 14 amino acids. Trimming removed 1 base from V and 2 bases from J, with 8 bases in between. Germline V gene data show CDR1 as SEHNR and CDR2 as FQNEAQ (reference sequence). In DNA, the CDR3 is TGTGCCAGCAGCTTAGAGGAGGGTCAAGAGACCCAGTACTTC. Its translation: CASSLEEGQETQYF.

This clonotype was found a few times. V and J are TRBV3-1 and TRBJ2-4, with a tentative D call TRBD2 (6 bases). CDR3 length equals 15 residues. V was trimmed by 1 base and J by 6 bases, leaving 13 bases between them. The germline V gene has CDR1 LGHDT and CDR2 YNNKEL (reference sequence). CDR3 residues: CASSQATSRRNIQYF. The CDR3, as DNA: TGTGCCAGCAGCCAAGCGACTAGTCGGCGAAACATTCAGTACTTC.